The rows below give T cell receptor beta chains drawn from one sample of a study of T cells in Graves' hyperthyroidism and ophthalmopathy. Each CDR3 protein is one row after TCRdb ran MiXCR on the multiplex PCR reads. The sample shows fewer than 650,000 distinct CDR3 sequences, 40% to 50% of them seen only once. The sequenced sample was peripheral blood or thyroid tissue (not recorded which). Receptors originate from an adult woman with Graves' disease, either hyperthyroidism or ophthalmopathy (not recorded which). CDR3s include the opening cysteine and the closing phenylalanine or tryptophan. Each record gives: D gene, V gene, J gene, clone size, CDR3 protein, CDR3 DNA. A D gene is named only where the DNA matches it firmly. Clone size, where shown, is once, few, many, or a class for clones that have expanded.

>NA|TRBV20-1|TRBJ2-3|NA
CSALAPVADTQYF
TGCAGTGCCCTGGCGCCAGTCGCAGATACGCAGTATTTT
>NA|TRBV20-1|TRBJ1-1|many
CSARDVREGVKAFF
TGCAGTGCTAGAGATGTCAGGGAGGGGGTGAAAGCTTTCTTT
>NA|TRBV29-1|TRBJ2-1|NA
CSVERSRTINEQFF
TGCAGCGTCGAACGTTCACGGACAATCAATGAGCAGTTCTTC
>TRBD2|TRBV4-1|TRBJ2-5|many
CASSQGTLAGFQETQYF
TGCGCCAGCAGCCAGGGAACACTAGCGGGATTCCAAGAGACCCAGTACTTC
>NA|TRBV7-6|TRBJ1-1|many
CASSREQNTEAFF
TGTGCCAGCAGCCGAGAACAGAACACTGAAGCTTTCTTT
>TRBD1|TRBV7-6|TRBJ2-7|few
CASSGTGGTYEQYF
TGTGCCAGCAGCGGGACAGGGGGGACCTACGAGCAGTACTTC
>TRBD2|TRBV20-1|TRBJ2-7|NA
CSAREAAGGSYEQYF
TGCAGTGCTAGAGAGGCGGCGGGAGGCTCCTACGAGCAGTACTTC
>TRBD1|TRBV5-6|TRBJ1-5|many
CASSPQGAAGDQPQHF
TGTGCCAGCAGCCCACAGGGGGCGGCGGGTGATCAGCCCCAGCATTTT
>NA|TRBV9|TRBJ2-5|NA
CASSEGPGARETQYF
TGTGCCAGCAGCGAGGGTCCGGGGGCGAGAGAGACCCAGTACTTC
>NA|TRBV5-6|TRBJ1-1|NA
CASSLAGSGFF
TGTGCCAGCAGCTTGGCAGGGTCTGGCTTCTTT
>TRBD1|TRBV2|TRBJ1-4|NA
CASQTGAGEKLFF
TGTGCCAGCCAGACAGGGGCGGGGGAAAAACTGTTTTTT
>TRBD1|TRBV7-2|TRBJ2-5|NA
CASSGRGTGEETQYF
TGTGCCAGCAGCGGCCGAGGGACAGGGGAAGAGACCCAGTACTTC
>TRBD2|TRBV11-2|TRBJ2-3|NA
CAWSYGLADPRDTQYF
TGTGCCTGGAGTTACGGACTAGCCGATCCTCGGGATACGCAGTATTTT
>NA|TRBV4-3|TRBJ1-1|many
CASSQYKNTEAFF
TGCGCCAGCAGCCAATACAAGAACACTGAAGCTTTCTTT
>NA|TRBV7-2|TRBJ1-1|few
CASSPRDTRNTEAFF
TGTGCCAGCAGCCCCCGGGACACAAGGAACACTGAAGCTTTCTTT
>TRBD2|TRBV7-8|TRBJ2-1|once
CASRSGGRADNEQFF
TGTGCCAGCAGATCCGGCGGGAGGGCCGATAATGAGCAGTTCTTC
>TRBD1|TRBV7-8|TRBJ2-7|NA
CASSLSRDRGSYEQYF
TGTGCCAGCAGCCTGAGCCGGGACAGGGGTTCCTACGAGCAGTACTTC
>TRBD1|TRBV2|TRBJ1-1|few
CASSEAPGQGRNTEAFF
TGTGCCAGCAGTGAAGCCCCCGGACAGGGGAGGAACACTGAAGCTTTCTTT
>NA|TRBV7-9|TRBJ1-5|NA
CASSLLGSNQPQHF
TGTGCCAGCAGTTTATTAGGAAGCAATCAGCCCCAGCATTTT
>TRBD1|TRBV10-3|TRBJ1-1|few
CAISEPDRDPTAFF
TGTGCCATCAGTGAACCGGACAGGGACCCCACAGCTTTCTTT
>NA|TRBV7-2|TRBJ2-7|many
CASSLQVGEYEQYF
TGTGCCAGCAGCCTCCAGGTGGGGGAATACGAGCAGTACTTC
>NA|TRBV7-2|TRBJ2-7|once
CASSMRPTQQYF
TGTGCCAGCAGCATGAGACCTACGCAGCAGTACTTC
>TRBD2|TRBV13|TRBJ2-1|few
CASSDDRTSFNEQFF
TGTGCCAGCAGTGACGATAGGACTAGTTTCAATGAGCAGTTCTTC
>NA|TRBV7-9|TRBJ2-7|many
CASSEIYYEQYF
TGTGCCAGCAGCGAGATCTACTACGAGCAGTACTTC
>TRBD2|TRBV7-9|TRBJ2-5|NA
CASSQGRGLAAIETQYF
TGTGCCAGCAGCCAAGGGAGGGGACTAGCGGCAATCGAGACCCAGTACTTC
>TRBD2|TRBV24-1|TRBJ2-7|few
CATSDSWTSSYEQYF
TGTGCCACCAGTGATTCCTGGACTAGCTCCTACGAGCAGTACTTC
>NA|TRBV27|TRBJ2-5|few
CASWGPVGETQYF
TGTGCCAGCTGGGGGCCAGTGGGTGAGACCCAGTACTTC
>NA|TRBV2|TRBJ2-7|NA
CASRSTEHYEQYF
TGTGCCAGCAGATCGACCGAACACTACGAGCAGTACTTC
>NA|TRBV29-1|TRBJ2-6|few
CSVEMPGEVPGANVLTF
TGCAGCGTTGAAATGCCAGGGGAAGTTCCTGGGGCCAACGTCCTGACTTTC
>TRBD1|TRBV25-1|TRBJ2-7|once
CASSVKTGEASYEQYF
TGTGCCAGCAGTGTAAAAACAGGGGAAGCCTCCTACGAGCAGTACTTC
>NA|TRBV24-1|TRBJ2-7|NA
CATFTGQPYEQYF
TGTGCCACCTTTACAGGGCAGCCCTACGAGCAGTACTTC
>NA|TRBV7-7|TRBJ2-5|NA
CASSTRDSETQYF
TGTGCTAGCAGCACACGGGACTCAGAGACCCAGTACTTC
>NA|TRBV29-1|TRBJ2-6|NA
CSVGQNTGANVLTF
TGCAGCGTCGGACAGAACACCGGGGCCAACGTCCTGACTTTC
>NA|TRBV3-1|TRBJ1-2|many
CASSQGSLTGHTF
TGTGCCAGCAGCCAAGGGAGTCTTACGGGCCACACCTTC
>TRBD2|TRBV7-9|TRBJ2-5|NA
CASSIGGGDQETQYF
TGTGCCAGCAGCATTGGCGGGGGGGATCAAGAGACCCAGTACTTC
>NA|TRBV7-9|TRBJ2-6|many
CASSLSIGANVLTF
TGTGCCAGCAGCTTAAGTATCGGGGCCAACGTCCTGACTTTC
>NA|TRBV10-3|TRBJ2-6|NA
CAISSHRGANVLTF
TGTGCCATCAGCAGCCACCGAGGGGCCAACGTCCTGACTTTC
>NA|TRBV10-3|TRBJ2-2|few
CARPPLNTGELFF
TGTGCCCGACCTCCCTTGAACACCGGGGAGCTGTTTTTT
>NA|TRBV29-1|TRBJ1-2|once
CSVEVGSSGYTF
TGCAGCGTTGAAGTCGGGTCGTCCGGCTACACCTTC